This TCR beta chain was identified in a study of shared clonotypes between healthy human individuals. CD4+ cells yielded CD45RA+ naive and CD45RA-negative memory subsets. TCRdb's table, derived via immunoSEQ multiplex PCR, lists solely in-frame clones and lacks some. The sample shows some 2 million clones, 85% to 95% of them seen only once. The sample taken for sequencing was naive CD4+ T cells sorted from blood. Subset given: CD45RA+ positively selected. This TCR derives from a man aged 18 to 29 in good health.

In DNA, the CDR3 is TGTGCCAGCAGCTTAGCGGTCGGCTCGGGAAAAAGCAATCAGCCCCAGCATTTT. Amino acid sequence: CASSLAVGSGKSNQPQHF. The chain recombines TRBV7-9 with TRBJ1-5; no clear D gene. This CDR3 region has 18 residues. Germline loops: CDR1 SEHNR, CDR2 FQNEAQ (reference sequence). V lost 0 bases to trimming and J lost 1 base, with 16 bases between them.